This T cell receptor beta chain is drawn from a study of neurological immune-mediated disorders. Every sequencing run gave over 160 million TCR-beta sequences, taken from 15-18 subjects. Using its own MiXCR run on the 5' RACE reads, TCRdb lists one record per CDR3 protein. The sample comprises 70,000 to 95,000 distinct CDR3 sequences, 12% to 15% of which are singletons, and 6% to 7% rests with the top ten. Findings and caveats of the study: There were no CDR3 amino acid sequences shared by expanded clones across subjects, a result suggesting private repertoires in all groups. TCR clonal expansion peaked in HTLV-1-associated myelopathy patients and was lowest in multiple sclerosis patients.

In regard to this clonotype: What it binds is not known. At one boundary the junction diverges from the germline segment, which might be a read error.

This clonotype was obtained from a woman aged 45-60 years in good health. The source material was PBMCs.

DNA of the CDR3: TGCGCCAGCAGCTTGGAGCAGGTAAACTACGGGCAGTACTTC. Protein product: CASSLEQVNYGQYF. The chain couples TRBV5-1 to TRBJ2-7; D not certain. This CDR3 is 14 amino acids long. CDR1 SGHRS and CDR2 YFSETQ come from the germline V gene.